Shown below are 11 T cell receptor beta chains from a single sample sequenced in a study of CD8 T cells in ankylosing spondylitis. TCRdb redid the calling of the 5' RACE reads with MiXCR, one entry per CDR3 protein. Of tens of thousands of distinct CDR3 sequences listed, 10% are singletons. Sequencing input: blood, either unsorted or a sorted T cell fraction (not recorded which). The receptors shown here come from a male donor with ankylosing spondylitis or in good health (not recorded which).

In this sample, this clonotype turned up many times. The chain recombines TRBV4-2 with TRBJ2-1, with 9 bases fitting TRBD2. Trimming took 4 bases from V and 8 from J; bases not matched to a gene: 9. The CDR3 runs to 15 residues. Germline CDR1 reads LGHNA; CDR2 reads YNFKEQ. The CDR3 DNA sequence: TGTGCCAGCAGCCTAACCCCGGGACTAGCTTATGAGCAGTTCTTC. Amino acid sequence: CASSLTPGLAYEQFF.

This clonotype was seen more than once but under ten times. The V call is TRBV2, the J call TRBJ1-4; TRBD1 agrees at 9 bases. Unmatched junction bases numbered 7, after V lost 6 bases and J lost 8 bases. Germline V gene lookup returns CDR1 SNHLY and CDR2 FYNNEI. The CDR3 is made up of 14 amino acids. CDR3 coding DNA: TGTGCCAGCAGCGGGACAGGGTTTCGCGAAAAACTGTTTTTT. It specifies CASSGTGFREKLFF.

The chain uses TRBV9 and TRBJ1-1, with unresolved D. The CDR3 has 13 amino acids. Germline CDR1 and CDR2: SGDLS and YYNGEE. The V end was cut by 0 bases, the J end by 3 bases, with 6 bases between. As DNA, the CDR3 is TGTGCCAGCAGCGTAGGTGGAGACACTGAAGCTTTCTTT. This encodes CASSVGGDTEAFF.

This clonotype came up many times. The genes are TRBV11-2 and TRBJ2-6; D is possibly TRBD1 (6 bases). CDR3 length: 17 amino acids. Germline-derived CDR1 and CDR2 are SGHAT and FQNNGV. The V end was cut by 7 bases, the J end by 0 bases, with 16 bases between. The CDR3 reads CASILDRRRSGANVLTF. CDR3 sequence (DNA): TGTGCCAGCATCCTCGACAGGCGTCGCTCTGGGGCCAACGTCCTGACTTTC.

This clonotype has a count of ten or more. CDR3 DNA sequence: TGTGCCTGGAGCTTGGCGGGATATCGGGGGGATACGCAGTATTTT. Protein: CAWSLAGYRGDTQYF. The rearrangement uses TRBV30 and TRBJ2-3, with D possibly being TRBD2 (6 bases). The length of the CDR3 is 15 residues. Between the trimmed V and J ends, which lost 3 bases and 6 bases, there was a span of 19 bases. Germline loops: CDR1 GTSNPN, CDR2 SVGIG (reference sequence).

This clonotype has ten or more counts. This chain joins TRBV7-3 and TRBJ2-7; D not certain. Germline assignment: CDR1 SGHTA and CDR2 FQGTGA. The CDR3 is made up of 14 amino acids. Trimming pared 5 bases from V and 4 bases from J, leaving 15 bases between. The CDR3 protein is CASSPDGSLYEQYF. DNA of the CDR3: TGTGCCAGCAGCCCTGATGGCAGCCTTTACGAGCAGTACTTC.

This clonotype was recorded many times. The chain recombines TRBV10-3 with TRBJ2-1; weak D call: TRBD1 (6 bases). Germline CDR1 is ENHRY and CDR2 is SYGVKD. This CDR3 has 13 amino acids. Trimming took 8 bases from V and 3 from J, leaving 11 bases between them. The CDR3 protein is CAIGLQGYNEQFF. The CDR3 bases are TGTGCCATCGGGTTACAGGGCTACAATGAGCAGTTCTTC.

In its sample, this clonotype was seen many times. The V and J genes are TRBV20-1 and TRBJ1-1; D might be TRBD1 (5 bases). This CDR3 has 14 residues. CDR1 DFQATT and CDR2 SNEGSKA come from the germline V gene (reference sequence). Trimming took off 0 bases at V and 0 bases at J, with 8 bases between the two ends. The CDR3 region has the DNA TGCAGTGCTAGAGATGGGGCCCTGAACACTGAAGCTTTCTTT. It codes for CSARDGALNTEAFF.

CDR3 protein: CASTPLVAGGADTQYF. The CDR3, as DNA: TGCGCCAGCACCCCTCTAGTGGCGGGAGGGGCAGATACGCAGTATTTT. The J gene is TRBJ2-3, the V gene TRBV4-1, with 9 nucleotides matching TRBD2. The CDR3 spans 16 residues. CDR1 MGHRA and CDR2 YSYEKL come from the germline V gene. The V segment lost 7 bases and the J segment 4 bases; nucleotides outside the gene matches: 12.

Ten or more counts support this clonotype. This CDR3 reads CSVTGGSQGYTF. Here the CDR3 DNA reads TGCAGTGTTACAGGGGGCTCCCAGGGCTACACCTTC. V and J are TRBV20-1 and TRBJ1-2; 9 bases are shared with TRBD1. The CDR3 is made up of 12 amino acids. V shed 7 bases, J shed 8 bases, and the junction held 8 bases outside the gene matches. The germline CDR1 and CDR2 sequences are DFQATT and SNEGSKA (reference sequence).

In its sample, this clonotype was seen many times. This chain uses TRBV12-3 or TRBV12-4 with TRBJ1-2; D is unclear. V was clipped by 6 bases and J by 4 bases, with 18 bases between them. This CDR3 is built from 15 residues. CDR3 nucleotide sequence: TGTGCCAGCAGGCTTAGAACCGGGCAGATCTATGGCTACACCTTC. Protein product: CASRLRTGQIYGYTF.